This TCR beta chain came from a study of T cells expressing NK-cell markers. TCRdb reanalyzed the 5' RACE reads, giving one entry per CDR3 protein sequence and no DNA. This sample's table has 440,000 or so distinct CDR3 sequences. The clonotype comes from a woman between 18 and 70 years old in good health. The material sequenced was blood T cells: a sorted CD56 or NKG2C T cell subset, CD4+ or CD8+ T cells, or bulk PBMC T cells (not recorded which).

The CDR3 spells CASSSDWGSDEKLFF. The V call is TRBV7-9, the J call TRBJ1-4; the TCRdb D gene call, TRBD1, has no DNA to confirm it. This CDR3 has 15 amino acids. CDR1 and CDR2 (germline): SEHNR, FQNEAQ (reference sequence).